One and the same sample provided the 30 T cell receptor beta chains below, sequenced in a study of monozygotic twins with inflammatory bowel disease. Using the 5' RACE reads, TCRdb records one entry per CDR3 protein without DNA. The data include a few hundred thousand distinct CDR3 sequences; the top ten clones carry 1.6%. Sequenced: blood. The receptors come from a human donor with ulcerative colitis or Crohn's disease, or a healthy co-twin of an affected twin (not recorded which).

The gene calls are TRBV7-9 and TRBJ1-2; TCRdb returns TRBD1, unconfirmable since there is no DNA. Germline V gene data show CDR1 as SEHNR and CDR2 as FQNEAQ (reference sequence). The CDR3 is 14 residues long. CDR3 residues: CASSPGQGLYGYTF.

V is TRBV25-1 and J is TRBJ2-5; TCRdb outputs TRBD2, but without DNA this stays unchecked. CDR1 MGHDK and CDR2 SYGVNS come from the germline V gene. CDR3 size: 14 residues. CDR3 sequence reads: CASSDSGSQETQYF.

J is TRBJ1-6 and V is TRBV7-3; absent DNA, TCRdb's TRBD1 call cannot be checked. CDR3 length: 13 amino acids. Per germline, CDR1 SGHTA and CDR2 FQGTGA. Here the CDR3 reads CASGDSRNSPLHF.

The chain couples TRBV5-1 to TRBJ1-2; as DNA is missing, the TRBD1 call by TCRdb cannot be tested. Germline V gene sequence: CDR1 SGHRS, CDR2 YFSETQ. This CDR3 has 14 amino acids. The CDR3: CASRRTGGSYGYTF.

This chain links TRBV4-1 with TRBJ2-5; TCRdb picks TRBD1, but there is no DNA to check that call. The CDR3 sequence is 14 residues long. Germline V gene sequence: CDR1 MGHRA, CDR2 YSYEKL. The CDR3 spells CASSQVSGEETQYF.

The CDR3 here is CASGLQAVYTGELFF. The genes are TRBV5-5 and TRBJ2-2; lacking DNA, the TRBD2 call made by TCRdb goes unchecked. CDR1 SGHKS and CDR2 YYEKEE come from the germline V gene (reference sequence). The CDR3 loop spans 15 amino acids.

The rearrangement links TRBV20-1 to TRBJ1-3; the TRBD1 assignment by TCRdb is unverifiable without DNA. This CDR3 has 14 residues. CDR1 is DFQATT and CDR2 is SNEGSKA in the germline V gene (reference sequence). This CDR3 is CSARAGQAGNTIYF.

This sequence joins TRBV12-3 or TRBV12-4 and TRBJ1-4. This CDR3 contains 12 residues. The CDR3 sequence: CASSLSSGKLFF.

The chain recombines TRBV7-9 with TRBJ2-1; TCRdb returns TRBD2, unconfirmable since there is no DNA. Germline values: CDR1 SEHNR, CDR2 FQNEAQ (reference sequence). The CDR3 length is 16 residues. The CDR3 region is CASSSWAGRVYNEQFF.

V gene TRBV12-3 or TRBV12-4 combines with J gene TRBJ2-7. CDR3 length: 14 amino acids. The CDR3 protein is CASSFRGLWVEQYF.

The gene calls are TRBV12-3 or TRBV12-4 and TRBJ1-6. This CDR3 comprises 14 residues. The CDR3: CASSPQGGNSPLHF.

The chain recombines TRBV12-3 or TRBV12-4 with TRBJ1-3; TCRdb calls TRBD1, which cannot be checked without DNA. The CDR3 has 16 residues. The CDR3 spells CASSLRQGISGNTIYF.

This chain connects TRBV29-1 to TRBJ2-3. CDR1 is SQVTM and CDR2 is ANQGSEA in the germline V gene. The CDR3 sequence is 14 residues long. CDR3 sequence: CSAERVQRTDTQYF.

V is TRBV5-1 and J is TRBJ2-1. The CDR3 is made up of 12 amino acids. CDR1 SGHRS and CDR2 YFSETQ come from the germline V gene. This CDR3 reads CASSLMSNEQFF.

V is TRBV9 and J is TRBJ1-2. The CDR3 extends over 14 amino acids. Germline CDR1 reads SGDLS; CDR2 reads YYNGEE. This CDR3 is CASSPGSGAYGYTF.

The V and J genes are TRBV20-1 and TRBJ2-1. The CDR3 has 13 residues. From germline, CDR1 is DFQATT and CDR2 SNEGSKA (reference sequence). CDR3: CSASLGTYNEQFF.

This chain joins TRBV5-1 and TRBJ1-1. This CDR3 has 13 residues. Germline CDR1 is SGHRS and CDR2 is YFSETQ. This chain's CDR3 is CASSLREGSEAFF.

V and J are TRBV20-1 and TRBJ1-5; TCRdb gives TRBD1 as the D gene, but with no DNA this cannot be confirmed. Germline V gene sequence: CDR1 DFQATT, CDR2 SNEGSKA (reference sequence). The CDR3 totals 15 residues. The CDR3 spells CSAFRGQGGNQPQHF.

This chain joins TRBV18 and TRBJ1-5; checking the TCRdb D call of TRBD1 is not possible without DNA. The germline CDR1 and CDR2 sequences are KGHSH and LQKENI. The CDR3 loop spans 17 amino acids. CDR3: CASSPFSGDLSNQPQHF.

J is TRBJ2-5 and V is TRBV5-1; checking the TCRdb D call of TRBD2 is not possible without DNA. The CDR3 contains 13 residues. Germline V gene lookup returns CDR1 SGHRS and CDR2 YFSETQ. This chain's CDR3 is CASRASGRETQYF.

This rearrangement joins TRBV5-1 to TRBJ2-1. This CDR3 is built from 14 residues. The germline CDR1 and CDR2 sequences are SGHRS and YFSETQ. The CDR3 is CASSPGSSYNEQFF.

The chain couples TRBV7-2 to TRBJ2-7; the D gene TCRdb calls, TRBD2, cannot be checked with no DNA. There are 14 residues in the CDR3. CDR1 is SGHTA, CDR2 FQGNSA, per germline. CDR3 residues: CASSFFSRDYEQYF.

V and J are TRBV20-1 and TRBJ1-5. The CDR3 has 12 residues. Germline assignment: CDR1 DFQATT and CDR2 SNEGSKA (reference sequence). CDR3 loop: CSAVGTNQPQHF.

This chain links TRBV5-1 with TRBJ1-1; TCRdb designates TRBD1, a call that cannot be tested without DNA. Per the germline V gene, CDR1 is SGHRS and CDR2 is YFSETQ. The CDR3 contains 16 residues. This chain's CDR3 is CASSLAPLDRATEAFF.

The chain links TRBV10-3 to TRBJ1-2; TCRdb reports TRBD1, a call that lacks DNA to check it against. Germline V gene lookup returns CDR1 ENHRY and CDR2 SYGVKD. The CDR3 extends over 12 amino acids. CDR3 residues: CAVQGGYYGYTF.

This chain connects TRBV6-2 or TRBV6-3 to TRBJ2-5; the TCRdb D gene call, TRBD1, has no DNA to confirm it. The CDR3 length is 12 residues. CDR1 MNHEY and CDR2 SVGEGT come from the germline V gene. CDR3 sequence: CASSYGRETQYF.

The genes are TRBV20-1 and TRBJ1-5. The CDR3 extends over 13 amino acids. CDR1 DFQATT and CDR2 SNEGSKA come from the germline V gene (reference sequence). The CDR3 sequence: CSARGQAFQPQHF.

The genes are TRBV2 and TRBJ1-5; the TCRdb call, TRBD1, lacks DNA for checking. The CDR3 extends over 14 amino acids. Germline CDR1 and CDR2: SNHLY and FYNNEI. Here the CDR3 reads CASSGGLTNQPQHF.

The chain couples TRBV20-1 to TRBJ2-5; the D call from TCRdb, TRBD1, cannot be confirmed without DNA. The CDR3 contains 16 residues. Germline V gene lookup returns CDR1 DFQATT and CDR2 SNEGSKA (reference sequence). CDR3 loop: CSASSRGGGVQETQYF.

The V call is TRBV5-1, the J call TRBJ2-1; TCRdb's D call, TRBD1, is unchecked because there is no DNA. This CDR3 has 14 amino acids. CDR1 is SGHRS and CDR2 is YFSETQ in the germline V gene. The CDR3 protein is CASSSAGGGTEQFF.